This T cell receptor (beta chain) was obtained from a study of blood T cells in healthy people across ages. V lost 2 bases, J lost 10 bases, and 12 bases lay in between. The CDR3 is made up of 14 amino acids. The authors ran a second PCR of about 6 to 11 cycles using a sample-barcoded 5' primer and a J-beta primer mix. TCRdb analysed the 5' RACE reads with MiXCR anew, one entry per CDR3 protein. The sample lists roughly 800,000 distinct CDR3 sequences, 20% to 30% seen once, with around 2.9% in the top ten. These data also featured in a second study, about T cells of mothers and their children. As reported in that work: Related and unrelated pairs show similar thymic shaping of TCR recombination output.

V gene TRBV12-3 or TRBV12-4 combines with J gene TRBJ1-6; weak D call: TRBD1 (6 bases). Sequencing was performed on blood. The TCR was taken from a boy younger than 18 in good health. Here the CDR3 reads CASSLIGGVSPLHF. The CDR3 nucleotides read TGTGCCAGCAGTTTAATAGGGGGGGTCTCACCCCTCCACTTT.